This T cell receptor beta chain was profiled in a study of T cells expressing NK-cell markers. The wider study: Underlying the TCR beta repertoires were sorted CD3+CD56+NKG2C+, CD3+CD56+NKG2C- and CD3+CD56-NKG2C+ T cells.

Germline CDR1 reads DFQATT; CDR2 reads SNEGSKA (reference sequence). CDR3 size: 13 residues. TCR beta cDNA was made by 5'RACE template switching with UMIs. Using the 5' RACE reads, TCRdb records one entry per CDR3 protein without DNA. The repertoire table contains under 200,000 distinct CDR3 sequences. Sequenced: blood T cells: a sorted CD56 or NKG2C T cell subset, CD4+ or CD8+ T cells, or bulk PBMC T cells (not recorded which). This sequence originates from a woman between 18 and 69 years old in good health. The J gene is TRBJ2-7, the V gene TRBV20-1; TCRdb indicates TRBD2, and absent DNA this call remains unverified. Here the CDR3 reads CSARDMREYEQYF.